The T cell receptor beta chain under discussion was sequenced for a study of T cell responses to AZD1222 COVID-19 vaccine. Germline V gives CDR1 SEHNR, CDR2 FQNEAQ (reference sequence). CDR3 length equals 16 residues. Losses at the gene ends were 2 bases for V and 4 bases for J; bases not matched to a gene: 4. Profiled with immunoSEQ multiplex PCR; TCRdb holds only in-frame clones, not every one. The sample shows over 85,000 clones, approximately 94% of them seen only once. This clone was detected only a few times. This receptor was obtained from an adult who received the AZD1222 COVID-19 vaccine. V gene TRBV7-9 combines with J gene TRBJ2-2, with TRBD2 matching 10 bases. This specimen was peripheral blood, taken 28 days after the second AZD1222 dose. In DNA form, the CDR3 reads TGTGCCAGCAGCTTATGGGCTAGCGGGAGCACCGGGGAGCTGTTTTTT. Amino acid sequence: CASSLWASGSTGELFF. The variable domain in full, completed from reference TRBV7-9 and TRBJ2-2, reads DTGVSQNPRHKITKRGQNVTFRCDPISEHNRLYWYRQTLGQGPEFLTYFQNEAQLEKSRLLSDRFSAERPKGSFSTLEIQRTEQGDSAMYLCASSLWASGSTGELFFGEGSRLTVL.